These 25 T cell receptor beta chains were all obtained from the same sample, sequenced in a study of low-dose radiotherapy and immunotherapy resistance in tumors. Sample time point: before trial treatment. Covering alpha and beta chains, TRAV- and TRBV-specific primers were used for the first-strand cDNA. With a constant-region primer and a V-primer adapter, TCRs were subjected to about 20 PCR cycles of amplification. TCRdb used MiXCR to reprocess the reads, holding one entry per CDR3 protein. The data contain 65,000 to 90,000 distinct CDR3 sequences, approximately 17% of them singletons. Sequencing used PBMCs, obtained before treatment. Receptor source: a male donor with prostate cancer.

This clonotype was picked up a small number of times. V and J are TRBV30 and TRBJ2-7, with 9 bases matching TRBD2. Looked up from germline, CDR1 is GTSNPN and CDR2 is SVGIG (reference sequence). The CDR3 extends over 13 amino acids. J lost 6 bases, V lost 4 bases, and 7 bases had no gene match. The CDR3 sequence: CAWTGLAGREQYF. The CDR3 DNA follows: TGTGCCTGGACAGGGCTAGCGGGACGCGAGCAGTACTTC. The full variable domain, its missing parts supplied by reference TRBV30 and TRBJ2-7, is SQTIHQWPATLVQPVGSPLSLECTVEGTSNPNLYWYRQAAGRGLQLLFYSVGIGQISSEVPQNLSASRPQDRQFILSSKKLLLSDSGFYLCAWTGLAGREQYFGPGTRLTVT.

This clonotype appeared many times. The chain recombines TRBV20-1 with TRBJ2-7, with 7 bases matching TRBD1. Germline V gene data show CDR1 as DFQATT and CDR2 as SNEGSKA (reference sequence). The CDR3 has 14 residues. V shed 6 bases, J shed 0 bases, and the junction held 8 bases outside the gene matches. The CDR3 region has the DNA TGCAGTGCCGGCCGGGACAGAATCTCCTACGAGCAGTACTTC. It yields the protein CSAGRDRISYEQYF.

The rearrangement links TRBV30 to TRBJ2-7; D tentatively fits TRBD1 or TRBD2 (5 bases each). Per the germline V gene, CDR1 is GTSNPN and CDR2 is SVGIG (reference sequence). The CDR3 has 16 residues. V lost 0 bases to trimming and J lost 5 bases, with 20 bases between them. The CDR3 nucleotides are TGTGCCTGGAGTGTGGGGGTAGTCTGGGATCTCAACGAGCAGTACTTC. This gives the protein CAWSVGVVWDLNEQYF.

The genes are TRBV29-1 and TRBJ2-5; TRBD1 matches at 8 bases. Germline CDR1 is SQVTM and CDR2 is ANQGSEA. The CDR3 covers 13 residues. Germline trimming cut 5 bases from V and 1 base from J; bases unmatched to any gene: 3. The CDR3 DNA sequence: TGCAGCGTTAAGGACAGGGTCCAAGAGACCCAGTACTTC. This sequence encodes CSVKDRVQETQYF.

Many counts were recorded for this clonotype. The genes are TRBV5-1 and TRBJ1-1; 8 bases are a match to TRBD1. The junction had 5 bases not matched to a gene; V was cut back by 2 bases and J by 2 bases. The CDR3 contains 15 residues. In germline, CDR1 is SGHRS, CDR2 YFSETQ. The CDR3 DNA sequence: TGCGCCAGCAGCTTAGACAGGGGCGTCAACACTGAAGCTTTCTTT. Encoded protein: CASSLDRGVNTEAFF.

This chain links TRBV7-6 with TRBJ1-4, with a possible D match to TRBD1 (5 bases). V lost 5 bases, J lost 8 bases, and 18 bases lay in between. The germline V gene has CDR1 SGHVS and CDR2 FNYEAQ. This CDR3 has 15 amino acids. The CDR3 bases are TGTGCCAGCAGCCCTCAGGGCGCGGGGGAGGAAAAACTGTTTTTT. It specifies CASSPQGAGEEKLFF.

This clonotype was detected many times. V is TRBV19 and J is TRBJ1-5, with TRBD1 matching 9 bases. Germline-derived CDR1 and CDR2 are LNHDA and SQIVND (reference sequence). V lost 4 bases and J lost 9; bases outside the gene matches: 16. This CDR3 has 17 residues. CDR3 residues: CASSRPSGTGYLGPQHF. CDR3 in DNA: TGTGCCAGTAGTAGGCCTTCCGGGACAGGGTACCTAGGGCCCCAGCATTTT.

The table lists this clonotype with many counts. This chain connects TRBV20-1 to TRBJ1-2; possibly TRBD1 for D (6 bases). V lost 8 bases to trimming and J lost 4 bases, with 14 bases between them. The CDR3 has 12 amino acids. Per the germline V gene, CDR1 is DFQATT and CDR2 is SNEGSKA (reference sequence). The CDR3 reads CSRDGGLYGYTF. The CDR3 DNA follows: TGCAGTCGAGACGGGGGCCTCTATGGCTACACCTTC.

In the case of this clonotype: The junction differs from germline at one of its ends, possibly a read error. The J gene is TRBJ2-7, the V gene TRBV13; 9 bases match TRBD1. The germline gives CDR1 PRHDT, CDR2 FYEKMQ (reference sequence). This CDR3 has 12 residues. CDR3 coding DNA: TGTGCCAGCAGCCCCCGACAGGGGGTCCTTCTCTTC. It yields the protein CASSPRQGVLLF. Full variable domain (rest looked up from reference TRBV13 and TRBJ2-7): AAGVIQSPRHLIKEKRETATLKCYPIPRHDTVYWYQQGPGQDPQFLISFYEKMQSDKGSIPDRFSAQQFSDYHSELNMSSLELGDSALYFCASSPRQGVLLFGPGTRLTVT.

This clonotype was recorded at least ten times. V usage is TRBV5-1 and J usage is TRBJ2-2; a weak D match, TRBD1 (5 bases). Between the trimmed V and J ends, which lost 5 bases and 3 bases, there was a span of 11 bases. The CDR3 runs 14 residues. Germline loops: CDR1 SGHRS, CDR2 YFSETQ. CDR3 loop: CASSFDRDTGELFF. CDR3 bases: TGCGCCAGCAGTTTTGACAGAGACACCGGGGAGCTGTTTTTT.

This clonotype was seen repeatedly, ten times or more. The V call is TRBV9, the J call TRBJ2-5, with 12 bases that match TRBD2. There are 16 residues in the CDR3. CDR1 is SGDLS and CDR2 is YYNGEE in the germline V gene. V lost 4 bases, J lost 4 bases, and 8 bases stayed unmatched. The CDR3 sequence is CASSPGLAGWAETQYF. The CDR3 DNA is TGTGCCAGCAGCCCAGGACTAGCGGGATGGGCAGAGACCCAGTACTTC.

The chain links TRBV20-1 to TRBJ2-5; 8 bases are shared with TRBD1. The length of the CDR3 is 12 residues. The trim removed 2 bases at V and 6 bases at J, leaving 2 bases unmatched. Germline lookup yields CDR1 DFQATT and CDR2 SNEGSKA (reference sequence). CDR3 protein: CSARQGAKTQYF. Here the CDR3 DNA reads TGCAGTGCTAGACAGGGGGCAAAGACCCAGTACTTC.

There are many counts of this clonotype. The chain couples TRBV3-1 to TRBJ2-1, with D possibly TRBD2 on 5 matching bases. With 2 bases removed from V and 7 bases from J, the gap between germline ends came to 9 bases. Looked up from germline, CDR1 is LGHDT and CDR2 is YNNKEL (reference sequence). The CDR3 sequence is 13 residues long. CDR3: CASSQLAGNEQFF. The CDR3 DNA reads as TGTGCCAGCAGCCAACTAGCCGGTAATGAGCAGTTCTTC.

Many counts were recorded for this clonotype. V gene TRBV30 combines with J gene TRBJ1-5, with D possibly matching TRBD1 (6 bases). V was shortened by 0 bases and J by 2 bases, with 14 bases between the two germline ends. The CDR3 covers 16 residues. Germline V gene sequence: CDR1 GTSNPN, CDR2 SVGIG (reference sequence). The CDR3 DNA reads TGTGCCTGGAGTGTCCCGACAGGCCGGGGCAATCAGCCCCAGCATTTT. Translation: CAWSVPTGRGNQPQHF.

This clonotype was recorded a few times. The DNA is omitted, as the CDR3 cannot be located on it reliably, and the CDR3 follows TCRdb's listing. This chain uses TRBV6-2 or TRBV6-3 with TRBJ2-2; TRBD1 is the table's D call and was not checked against the DNA. The CDR3 is 16 residues long, counting both termini. Germline V CDR1 and CDR2: MNHEY, SVGEGT. CDR3 residues: CASSLRSYGTGELFFF.

There are many counts of this clonotype. The chain recombines TRBV29-1 with TRBJ2-7; D is unresolved. CDR3 length: 12 amino acids. Trimming cost V 3 bases and J 7 bases, with 13 bases left between them. The germline V gene has CDR1 SQVTM and CDR2 ANQGSEA. The CDR3 DNA follows: TGCAGCGTTGAGCCCTCCGTCGGGGAGCAGTACTTC. It specifies CSVEPSVGEQYF.

This clonotype appeared many times. The chain employs TRBV4-2 and TRBJ2-7; D not certain. V shed 0 bases and J shed 2 bases, with 5 bases lying between them. Germline V lookup: CDR1 LGHNA, CDR2 YNFKEQ. The CDR3 sequence is 13 residues long. In nucleotides, the CDR3 is TGTGCCAGCAGCCAAGATAAGGCCTACGAGCAGTACTTC. Translating gives CASSQDKAYEQYF.

This clonotype was counted ten times or more. The chain recombines TRBV5-1 with TRBJ2-3; D is undetermined. V lost 4 bases to trimming and J lost 2 bases, with 8 bases between them. Germline CDR1 SGHRS, CDR2 YFSETQ. CDR3 size: 13 residues. The CDR3 loop reads CASSQPLTDTQYF. The CDR3 region has the DNA TGCGCCAGCAGCCAGCCTCTCACAGATACGCAGTATTTT.

This clonotype has a count of ten or more. The genes are TRBV6-2 or TRBV6-3 and TRBJ2-7, with 8 positions matching TRBD1. CDR1 and CDR2 (germline): MNHEY, SVGEGT. The V and J ends lost 6 bases and 0 bases, in that order; junction bases with no gene match: 7. CDR3 length: 15 residues. CDR3 sequence: CASRATGESSYEQYF. CDR3 nucleotide sequence: TGTGCCAGCAGGGCGACAGGGGAAAGCTCCTACGAGCAGTACTTC.

Of note for this clonotype: This sequence may be a read error, since a much larger clone differs from it by one base. This sequence joins TRBV7-9 and TRBJ2-1; 11 positions match TRBD2. This CDR3 is built from 15 residues. The germline V gene encodes CDR1 SEHNR and CDR2 FQNEAQ (reference sequence). The trim removed 4 bases at V and 9 bases at J, leaving 8 bases unmatched. The CDR3 nucleotides read TGTGCCAGCAGCTCAAGTCGCCTAGCGGGAGGTGAGCAGTTCTTC. Protein sequence: CASSSSRLAGGEQFF.

This clonotype was seen ten or more times. The chain uses TRBV5-1 and TRBJ2-7; no definite D call. The CDR3 runs to 13 residues. CDR1 SGHRS and CDR2 YFSETQ come from the germline V gene. V lost 1 base to trimming and J lost 5 bases, with 10 bases between them. CDR3 sequence (DNA): TGCGCCAGCAGCTTGAAAAGCCCCCACGAGCAGTACTTC. Translating it yields CASSLKSPHEQYF.

There are many counts of this clonotype. The chain employs TRBV4-2 and TRBJ2-1; TRBD2 agrees at 10 bases. The CDR3 is 16 residues long. V shed 3 bases, J shed 5 bases, and the junction held 7 bases outside the gene matches. The germline CDR1 and CDR2 sequences are LGHNA and YNFKEQ. The CDR3 DNA reads TGTGCCAGCAGCCAGGATAGCGGGAGGACCGACAATGAGCAGTTCTTC. Protein: CASSQDSGRTDNEQFF.

This clonotype was counted many times. The V call is TRBV20-1, the J call TRBJ2-3, with D maybe TRBD1 (6 bases). The CDR3 totals 16 residues. V lost 5 bases and J 5 bases, leaving 23 bases between the germline ends. Germline V lookup: CDR1 DFQATT, CDR2 SNEGSKA (reference sequence). The CDR3 DNA is TGCAGTGCTGGAACGATAGGGACAAGACTTCTAGATACGCAGTATTTT. Protein product: CSAGTIGTRLLDTQYF.

This clonotype was detected many times. The chain is built from TRBV7-2 and TRBJ2-3; 7 nucleotides match TRBD2. The CDR3 contains 13 residues. CDR1 is SGHTA, CDR2 FQGNSA, per germline. The ends lost 5 bases at V and 8 bases at J; junction bases unmatched: 7. CDR3 nucleotide sequence: TGTGCCAGCAGCCGGGGGGACTTCCTTACGCAGTATTTT. Translating it yields CASSRGDFLTQYF. Looking up the rest from reference TRBV7-2 and TRBJ2-3 gives the full variable domain: GAGVSQSPSNKVTEKGKDVELRCDPISGHTALYWYRQSLGQGLEFLIYFQGNSAPDKSGLPSDRFSAERTGGSVSTLTIQRTQQEDSAVYLCASSRGDFLTQYFGPGTRLTVL.

This chain connects TRBV28 to TRBJ2-1; tentatively, D is TRBD1 or TRBD2 (5 bases each). This CDR3 has 16 residues. Germline CDR1 reads MDHEN; CDR2 reads SYDVKM. Trimming pared 8 bases from V and 0 bases from J, leaving 17 bases between. CDR3 loop: CASGAGLAASYNEQFF. The CDR3 DNA follows: TGTGCCAGCGGGGCAGGGCTAGCAGCCTCCTACAATGAGCAGTTCTTC.